The 24 T cell receptor beta chains below all came from one sample that was sequenced in a study of blood T cell repertoires in COVID-19 (dated by TCRdb to 2020 to 2022). Preparation of the library involved the immunoSEQ multiplex PCR assay. In its TCRdb copy, this immuneACCESS table keeps in-frame sequences only and misses some clones. Where compared with another copy, unresolved V genes explain less than half of these, and the others have no known cause. The sample table shows some 120,000 clones, and 85% to 90% are seen once. The ten largest make up 19% of the sample. Sequencing used peripheral blood. Source of these receptors: a human donor with acute or convalescent COVID-19. The donor label of this sample is uncertain.

CDR3 bases: TGTGCCAGCAGTGCCAGACAGTTTAATCAGCCCCAGCATTTT. Its translation is CASSARQFNQPQHF. The rearrangement uses TRBV6-2 or TRBV6-3 and TRBJ1-5, with a weak D call TRBD1 (5 bases). CDR1 MNHEY and CDR2 SVGEGT come from the germline V gene. Trimming cost V 5 bases and J 4 bases, with 12 bases left between them. This CDR3 spans 14 amino acids.

This chain joins TRBV6-1 and TRBJ2-7; TRBD1 matches at 7 bases. The CDR3 has 18 amino acids. CDR1 and CDR2 (germline): MNHNS, SASEGT. Trimming at V came to 2 bases and at J to 3 bases, leaving 16 bases not matched to a gene. The CDR3 DNA follows: TGTGCCAGCAGTGAAAGTTATTTCGGGACAGCCCGTTTCTACGAGCAGTACTTC. The encoded protein is CASSESYFGTARFYEQYF.

The chain employs TRBV5-6 and TRBJ2-7; maybe TRBD1 (6 bases). This CDR3 contains 13 residues. CDR1 and CDR2 from the germline V gene are SGHDT and YYEEEE. V was trimmed by 4 bases and J by 3 bases, leaving 11 bases between them. CDR3 nucleotide sequence: TGTGCCAGCAGCCCCGGACAGAGCTACGAGCAGTACTTC. It specifies CASSPGQSYEQYF.

The rearrangement uses TRBV18 and TRBJ1-4; 8 bases match TRBD1. In germline, CDR1 is KGHSH, CDR2 LQKENI. The CDR3 length is 14 residues. Trimming at V came to 3 bases and at J to 5 bases, leaving 2 bases not matched to a gene. This CDR3 reads CASSPRGPNEKLFF. CDR3 DNA: TGTGCCAGCTCACCCAGGGGGCCCAATGAAAAACTGTTTTTT.

This chain connects TRBV7-9 to TRBJ2-7; TRBD1 agrees at 10 bases. The germline gives CDR1 SEHNR, CDR2 FQNEAQ (reference sequence). V was clipped by 1 base and J by 3 bases; unmatched bases: 3. The CDR3 has 15 amino acids. The chain's CDR3 is CASSLGGQGFYEQYF. CDR3 DNA sequence: TGTGCCAGCAGCTTAGGGGGACAGGGGTTCTACGAGCAGTACTTC.

The chain combines TRBV5-1 with TRBJ2-5; TRBD2 matches at 12 bases. With V trimmed by 5 bases and J by 5 bases, 10 bases remained unmatched. CDR1 and CDR2 (germline): SGHRS, YFSETQ. CDR3 size: 16 residues. In DNA, the CDR3 is TGCGCCAGCAGTTCCGGACTAGCGGGGATTGGTGAGACCCAGTACTTC. Its translation is CASSSGLAGIGETQYF.

This chain joins TRBV27 and TRBJ2-5, with 11 positions matching TRBD2. The V and J ends lost 5 bases and 5 bases, in that order; junction bases with no gene match: 7. The CDR3 extends over 15 amino acids. Germline CDR1 reads MNHEY; CDR2 reads SMNVEV (reference sequence). CDR3 sequence (DNA): TGTGCCAGCAGTCTCGGACTAGCGGGTTACGAGACCCAGTACTTC. Protein product: CASSLGLAGYETQYF.

The J gene is TRBJ2-1, the V gene TRBV6-5; D might be TRBD2 (6 bases). The germline V gene encodes CDR1 MNHEY and CDR2 SVGAGI. This CDR3 comprises 12 residues. V was clipped by 5 bases and J by 8 bases, with 10 bases between them. CDR3 amino acids: CASSPRRDEQFF. The CDR3 DNA sequence: TGTGCCAGCAGTCCCCGGAGGGATGAGCAGTTCTTC.

The rearrangement uses TRBV19 and TRBJ1-2; 9 bases are shared with TRBD1. After removal of 5 bases from V and 4 bases from J, the junction contained 8 bases not matched to a gene. The CDR3 spans 15 residues. The germline V gene has CDR1 LNHDA and CDR2 SQIVND (reference sequence). The chain's CDR3 is CASSFRDRVGYGYTF. CDR3 nucleotide sequence: TGTGCCAGTAGTTTCCGGGACAGGGTTGGCTATGGCTACACCTTC.

This chain links TRBV19 with TRBJ1-1; 7 positions match TRBD1. This CDR3 comprises 19 residues. Germline CDR1 reads LNHDA; CDR2 reads SQIVND (reference sequence). The ends lost 4 bases at V and 1 base at J; junction bases unmatched: 18. The CDR3 reads CASSSFEGIKDRPNTEAFF. In nucleotides, the CDR3 is TGTGCCAGTAGTAGTTTTGAGGGGATTAAGGACAGGCCGAACACTGAAGCTTTCTTT.

The chain has TRBV19 and TRBJ2-1; a possible D gene is TRBD2 (6 bases). Trimming removed 5 bases from V and 9 bases from J, with 23 bases in between. The CDR3 sequence is 16 residues long. Germline CDR1 reads LNHDA; CDR2 reads SQIVND (reference sequence). The chain's CDR3 is CASSERLEAVLVEQFF. The CDR3 coding sequence is TGTGCCAGTAGTGAGAGACTAGAGGCGGTTCTGGTTGAGCAGTTCTTC.

This clone was recorded a few times. The chain is built from TRBV11-3 and TRBJ1-2, with D possibly TRBD1 on 6 matching bases. This CDR3 has 13 amino acids. The V end lost 5 bases, the J end lost 10 bases, and 17 bases lay between the germline ends. The germline CDR1 and CDR2 sequences are SGHNT and YENEEA. The CDR3 region is CASSRGTGRDYTF. DNA of the CDR3: TGTGCCAGCAGCCGAGGAACAGGGCGCGACTACACCTTC.

The rearrangement uses TRBV7-9 and TRBJ1-2; D possibly corresponds to TRBD1 (5 bases). V lost 0 bases, J lost 8 bases, and 16 bases lay in between. The CDR3 is 15 residues long. The V gene's germline CDR1 is SEHNR and CDR2 FQNEAQ (reference sequence). CDR3 residues: CASSLANRPDIGYTF. The CDR3 coding sequence is TGTGCCAGCAGCTTAGCCAACAGGCCGGATATAGGCTACACCTTC.

The chain recombines TRBV4-2 with TRBJ1-2; D ambiguous. The CDR3 covers 13 residues. Germline V lookup: CDR1 LGHNA, CDR2 YNFKEQ. Trimming cost V 4 bases and J 3 bases, with 9 bases left between them. The CDR3 sequence: CASSPGRDYGYTF. DNA of the CDR3: TGTGCCAGCAGCCCTGGCCGGGACTATGGCTACACCTTC.

The V gene is TRBV6-5, the J gene TRBJ2-1, with TRBD2 identical over 9 bases. The germline V gene has CDR1 MNHEY and CDR2 SVGAGI. The J segment lost 8 bases and the V segment lost 6 bases, leaving 2 bases of the junction unmatched. The CDR3 loop spans 12 amino acids. The chain's CDR3 is CASSLAGDEQFF. The CDR3 coding sequence is TGTGCCAGCAGCTTAGCGGGAGATGAGCAGTTCTTC.

The J gene is TRBJ1-6, the V gene TRBV6-2 or TRBV6-3, with unresolved D. Germline values: CDR1 MNHEY, CDR2 SVGEGT. The CDR3 totals 15 residues. V gave up 5 bases and J gave up 0 bases, with 8 bases separating them. The CDR3 sequence: CASSPDNSYNSPLHF. In DNA, the CDR3 is TGTGCCAGCAGTCCCGACAACTCCTATAATTCACCCCTCCACTTT.

V is TRBV29-1 and J is TRBJ2-3, with D perhaps matching TRBD1 (7 bases). Germline assignment: CDR1 SQVTM and CDR2 ANQGSEA. V gave up 3 bases and J gave up 3 bases, with 13 bases separating them. The CDR3 is 14 residues long. The CDR3 DNA sequence: TGCAGCGTTGAGTCGCAGGGGGGTACAGATACGCAGTATTTT. This sequence encodes CSVESQGGTDTQYF.

This rearrangement joins TRBV30 to TRBJ1-5; 8 bases fit TRBD1. CDR3 length: 14 amino acids. Germline V CDR1 and CDR2: GTSNPN, SVGIG (reference sequence). After removal of 2 bases from V and 6 bases from J, the junction contained 6 bases not matched to a gene. DNA for the CDR3: TGTGCCTGGAGTTGGCAGGGGGCAGGTCAGCCCCAGCATTTT. Encoded protein: CAWSWQGAGQPQHF.

This clone was seen a single time. V gene TRBV11-3 combines with J gene TRBJ1-1; D not resolved. Per germline, CDR1 SGHNT and CDR2 YENEEA. V was trimmed by 9 bases and J by 1 base, leaving 27 bases between them. The CDR3 has 18 residues. In DNA, the CDR3 is TGTGCCAGAAATGGGAGGGAATGGGGTGAAGAGAGGAACACTGAAGCTTTCTTT. The encoded protein is CARNGREWGEERNTEAFF.

This clone has just a few counts. This chain connects TRBV2 to TRBJ2-1; 14 bases agree with TRBD2. Losses at the gene ends were 6 bases for V and 10 bases for J; bases not matched to a gene: 8. The V gene's germline CDR1 is SNHLY and CDR2 FYNNEI. This CDR3 spans 15 amino acids. CDR3 bases: TGTGCCAGCAGCCCAGGGACTAGCGGGAGTTGGGAGCAGTTCTTC. Its translation: CASSPGTSGSWEQFF. Looking up the rest from reference TRBV2 and TRBJ2-1 gives the full variable domain: EPEVTQTPSHQVTQMGQEVILRCVPISNHLYFYWYRQILGQKVEFLVSFYNNEISEKSEIFDDQFSVERPDGSNFTLKIRSTKLEDSAMYFCASSPGTSGSWEQFFGPGTRLTVL.

This clone was detected only once. V is TRBV21-1 and J is TRBJ2-3; the table's TRBD2 call for D was not verified on the DNA. TRBV21-1 is a listed pseudogene. CDR3 length: 15 residues. The DNA for the CDR3 is TGTGCCAGCAGCACTAGGATTTGTAGCACAGATACGCAGTATTTT. Its translation is CASSTRICSTDTQYF.

Written as DNA, the CDR3 is TGTGCCAGCAGTGAAGAGTCGGTTGGATTAGCGGGGGAACGCGAGCAGTACTTC. As protein: CASSEESVGLAGEREQYF. The chain links TRBV6-1 to TRBJ2-7, with 9 bases lining up with TRBD2. The CDR3 is 18 amino acids. In germline, CDR1 is MNHNS, CDR2 SASEGT. The ends lost 1 base at V and 6 bases at J; junction bases unmatched: 16.

V gene TRBV27 combines with J gene TRBJ2-2; TRBD1 matches 9 bases. CDR1 is MNHEY, CDR2 SMNVEV, per germline (reference sequence). The CDR3 sequence is 15 residues long. Trimming took 5 bases from V and 5 from J; bases not matched to a gene: 6. The CDR3 DNA reads TGTGCCAGCAGTCCTGGGACAGGGACAACCGGGGAGCTGTTTTTT. Protein product: CASSPGTGTTGELFF.

V usage is TRBV20-1 and J usage is TRBJ2-7; 9 bases match TRBD2. CDR1 is DFQATT, CDR2 SNEGSKA, per germline (reference sequence). Germline trimming cut 3 bases from V and 0 bases from J; bases unmatched to any gene: 9. This CDR3 is built from 16 residues. The CDR3 sequence is CSASKGPSGTSYEQYF. DNA for the CDR3: TGCAGTGCTAGTAAGGGGCCTAGCGGGACCTCCTACGAGCAGTACTTC.